The 19 T cell receptor beta chains in this list originate from one sample, sequenced in a study of response to subunit inactivated influenza vaccine. TCRdb re-called the RT-PCR reads with MiXCR, one entry per CDR3 protein. Found here are fewer than 350,000 distinct CDR3 sequences, just over 20% of them singletons; the top ten hold roughly 10%. This specimen was PBMCs from blood, taken about 19 months after vaccination. The receptors here all came from a man aged 50 to 69 who received an inactivated influenza vaccine.

The CDR3 reads CSARATDSYGYTF. The DNA of the CDR3 is TGCAGTGCTAGAGCCACAGACAGCTATGGCTACACCTTC. The chain links TRBV20-1 to TRBJ1-2; D perhaps matches TRBD1 (5 bases). Trimming removed 1 base at V and 4 bases at J, with 10 bases between. Germline V CDR1 and CDR2: DFQATT, SNEGSKA (reference sequence). There are 13 residues in the CDR3.

The V gene is TRBV20-1, the J gene TRBJ1-2; D unclear. The V gene lost 0 bases and the J gene lost 2 bases, with 10 bases spanning the gap. The CDR3 extends over 14 amino acids. CDR1 and CDR2 (germline): DFQATT, SNEGSKA (reference sequence). The CDR3 sequence: CSARDLTENYGYTF. Written as DNA, the CDR3 is TGCAGTGCTAGAGATCTCACGGAAAACTATGGCTACACCTTC.

The CDR3, as DNA: TGCGCCAGCAGCCTTGGTGGCACCTCTTTAGCTGAAGCTTTCTTT. As protein: CASSLGGTSLAEAFF. The chain couples TRBV5-1 to TRBJ1-1; unclear D gene. The CDR3 totals 15 residues. Germline CDR1 is SGHRS and CDR2 is YFSETQ. V dropped 4 bases and J dropped 6 bases, with 19 bases sitting between them.

This clonotype was counted ten times or more. The V gene is TRBV2, the J gene TRBJ1-5; 7 bases agree with TRBD1. V dropped 4 bases and J dropped 4; count of bases not matched to a gene: 7. The CDR3 spans 15 residues. From germline, CDR1 is SNHLY and CDR2 FYNNEI. For the CDR3, the DNA is TGTGCCAGCAGTGGTTCCCGGGACAGAAATCAGCCCCAGCATTTT. Its protein product is CASSGSRDRNQPQHF.

The chain is built from TRBV4-1 and TRBJ2-3; no firm D call. The CDR3 is made up of 13 amino acids. The germline V gene encodes CDR1 MGHRA and CDR2 YSYEKL. V was clipped by 5 bases and J by 0 bases, with 6 bases between them. The CDR3 sequence: CASSKASTDTQYF. For the CDR3, the DNA is TGCGCCAGCAGCAAAGCCAGCACAGATACGCAGTATTTT.

This clonotype was counted a few times. The chain uses TRBV7-9 and TRBJ1-3; unclear D gene. The V gene lost 5 bases and the J gene lost 3 bases, with 17 bases spanning the gap. The CDR3 is 16 amino acids. Germline CDR1 and CDR2: SEHNR and FQNEAQ (reference sequence). CDR3 region: CASSLPDPLSGNTIYF. CDR3 bases: TGTGCCAGCAGCCTCCCTGATCCCCTCAGTGGAAACACCATATATTTT.

The table lists this clonotype with a few counts. The chain recombines TRBV3-1 with TRBJ2-4, with D maybe TRBD2 (6 bases). Germline V gives CDR1 LGHDT, CDR2 YNNKEL (reference sequence). The CDR3 loop spans 15 amino acids. V was trimmed by 2 bases and J by 0 bases, leaving 8 bases between them. Here the CDR3 DNA reads TGTGCCAGCAGCCAAAGCGGGTTAGCCAAAAACATTCAGTACTTC. Protein product: CASSQSGLAKNIQYF.

This clonotype has more than one count but fewer than ten. V usage is TRBV6-2 or TRBV6-3 and J usage is TRBJ2-1; 8 bases fit TRBD2. The CDR3 has 18 residues. CDR1 is MNHEY, CDR2 SVGEGT, per germline. J lost 1 base, V lost 0 bases, and 8 bases had no gene match. CDR3 residues: CASSYSQLAGGSYNEQFF. CDR3 nucleotide sequence: TGTGCCAGCAGTTACTCCCAACTGGCGGGGGGTTCCTACAATGAGCAGTTCTTC.

In this sample, this clonotype turned up a few times. The V gene is TRBV27, the J gene TRBJ2-1; D uncertain. The CDR3 length is 12 residues. V lost 5 bases and J 9 bases, leaving 11 bases between the germline ends. Germline V gene lookup returns CDR1 MNHEY and CDR2 SMNVEV (reference sequence). Here the CDR3 DNA reads TGTGCCAGCAGTAACCCTTACGGTGAGCAGTTCTTC. This encodes CASSNPYGEQFF.

The gene calls are TRBV18 and TRBJ2-1; no definite D call. The CDR3 contains 16 residues. V was clipped by 1 base and J by 1 base, with 11 bases between them. In germline, CDR1 is KGHSH, CDR2 LQKENI. CDR3 in amino acids: CASSPLEGPSYNEQFF. As DNA, the CDR3 is TGTGCCAGCTCACCACTTGAAGGGCCTTCCTACAATGAGCAGTTCTTC.

This clonotype was seen a handful of times. The CDR3 here is CASSITSYPTDTQYF. CDR3 coding DNA: TGTGCCAGTAGTATAACTAGCTACCCCACAGATACGCAGTATTTT. This chain uses TRBV19 with TRBJ2-3, with D perhaps matching TRBD2 (6 bases). The germline CDR1 and CDR2 sequences are LNHDA and SQIVND (reference sequence). The CDR3 is 15 residues long. Trimming took 2 bases from V and 2 from J, leaving 11 bases between them. The full variable domain, completed using reference TRBV19 and TRBJ2-3, is DGGITQSPKYLFRKEGQNVTLSCEQNLNHDAMYWYRQDPGQGLRLIYYSQIVNDFQKGDIAEGYSVSREKKESFPLTVTSAQKNPTAFYLCASSITSYPTDTQYFGPGTRLTVL.

The rearrangement uses TRBV12-3 or TRBV12-4 and TRBJ2-1, with a weak D call TRBD2 (5 bases). Trimming took 6 bases from V and 16 from J, leaving 7 bases between them. The CDR3 has 8 amino acids. The DNA of the CDR3 is TGTGCCAGCAGCCGGGGATTCTTC. Translated: CASSRGFF.

The chain carries TRBV11-1 and TRBJ1-2; 7 bases align to TRBD1. J gave up 4 bases and V 4 bases, and 18 bases lay outside the gene matches. CDR3 length equals 18 residues. In germline, CDR1 is SGHAT, CDR2 FQDESV (reference sequence). The CDR3 sequence is CASSSPNRGTAYFYGYTF. Here the CDR3 DNA reads TGTGCCAGCAGCTCTCCCAACCGGGGGACAGCTTATTTCTATGGCTACACCTTC.

V is TRBV20-1 and J is TRBJ1-2; possibly TRBD1 for D (6 bases). CDR3 length: 14 amino acids. V lost 1 base to trimming and J lost 5 bases, with 14 bases between them. From germline, CDR1 is DFQATT and CDR2 SNEGSKA (reference sequence). CDR3 in amino acids: CSARGGQGTYGYTF. CDR3 coding DNA: TGCAGTGCTAGAGGGGGGCAGGGCACTTATGGCTACACCTTC.

Concerning this clonotype itself: One junction end disagrees with the germline gene, perhaps due to a read error. The chain joins TRBV7-3 to TRBJ2-1; TRBD2 agrees at 13 bases. Germline CDR1 is SGHTA and CDR2 is FQGTGA. The length of the CDR3 is 17 residues. The CDR3 DNA sequence: TGTGCCAGCAGCTTGACTAGCGGGAGGACTAGACCAACTGAGCGGTTCTTC. It translates to CASSLTSGRTRPTERFF.

This clonotype came up many times. The chain carries TRBV5-5 and TRBJ1-2; 8 bases map to TRBD1. V lost 3 bases to trimming and J lost 5 bases; unmatched junction nucleotides: 6. CDR1 and CDR2 (germline): SGHKS, YYEKEE (reference sequence). This CDR3 has 14 amino acids. The CDR3 coding sequence is TGTGCCAGCAGCTCAAATCAGGGGGCTTATGGCTACACCTTC. Amino acid sequence: CASSSNQGAYGYTF. Using reference TRBV5-5 and TRBJ1-2 for the parts outside the CDR3, the full variable domain is DAGVTQSPTHLIKTRGQQVTLRCSPISGHKSVSWYQQVLGQGPQFIFQYYEKEERGRGNFPDRFSARQFPNYSSELNVNALLLGDSALYLCASSSNQGAYGYTFGSGTRLTVV.

This clonotype showed up just a few times. The chain carries TRBV20-1 and TRBJ2-3; 8 bases are shared with TRBD1. V lost 6 bases and J lost 5; bases outside the gene matches: 10. The V gene's germline CDR1 is DFQATT and CDR2 SNEGSKA (reference sequence). The CDR3 sequence is 14 residues long. CDR3 sequence reads: CSANDRGPGDTQYF. The CDR3 nucleotides are TGCAGTGCAAATGACAGGGGCCCCGGAGATACGCAGTATTTT.

Only a few counts were recorded for this clonotype. The V gene is TRBV29-1, the J gene TRBJ2-1; D is undetermined. V gave up 7 bases and J gave up 4 bases, with 8 bases separating them. The CDR3 contains 11 residues. Per the germline V gene, CDR1 is SQVTM and CDR2 is ANQGSEA. Here the CDR3 reads CSAVFYNEQFF. The CDR3 DNA is TGCAGCGCCGTCTTTTACAATGAGCAGTTCTTC.

The chain has TRBV12-3 or TRBV12-4 and TRBJ1-5; no clear D. V was clipped by 2 bases and J by 3 bases, with 5 bases between them. The CDR3 runs 13 residues. The CDR3 region has the DNA TGTGCCAGCAGTTTAAGTATCAATCAGCCCCAGCATTTT. Translating it yields CASSLSINQPQHF.